The rows below give T cell receptor beta chains drawn from one sample of a study of T cell responses to AZD1222 COVID-19 vaccine. This table comes from immunoSEQ multiplex PCR, and its TCRdb copy is limited to in-frame clones, with some not included. The sample contains around 180,000 clones, roughly 92% of which appear only once. The source material was peripheral blood, sampled on day 0 of AZD1222 vaccination. All receptors come from an adult in good health. CDR3s include the opening cysteine and the closing phenylalanine or tryptophan. The order of the fields is V gene, D gene, clone size, J gene, CDR3 length, CDR3 DNA, CDR3 protein. A D gene is named only where the DNA matches it firmly. Clone size is shown for a subset of rows, as once, few, many or a class of expanded clone.

TRBV19	.	.	TRBJ2-3	17	TGTGCCAGTAGTATAGAGCCGCGGGCAATCCCAGCAGATACGCAGTATTTT	CASSIEPRAIPADTQYF
TRBV4-2	TRBD1	.	TRBJ1-1	15	TGTGCCAGCAGCGAGGTACAGGGGGCTCGGGGGGAAGCTTTCTTT	CASSEVQGARGEAFF
TRBV5-6	.	once	TRBJ2-1	16	TGTGCCAGCAGCTTTCGGGAGCGGCCGCTGAACAATGAGCAGTTCTTC	CASSFRERPLNNEQFF
TRBV28	.	.	TRBJ1-1	13	TGTGCCAGCAGGATACCGATGGGCACTGAAGCTTTCTTT	CASRIPMGTEAFF
TRBV7-8	TRBD1	.	TRBJ1-1	16	TGTGCCAGCAGCCCCGGGACAGGGTACATGAACACTGAAGCTTTCTTT	CASSPGTGYMNTEAFF
TRBV18	.	.	TRBJ2-1	14	TGTGCCAGCTCACCACCCCAGGGGCTCAATGAGCAGTTCTTC	CASSPPQGLNEQFF
TRBV28	TRBD1	.	TRBJ1-2	17	TGTGCCAGCAGGGGGTACCGGGACAGCGGGTCCTACTATGGCTACACCTTC	CASRGYRDSGSYYGYTF
TRBV7-2	.	.	TRBJ1-2	14	TGTGCCAGCAGCTCCCCTTCCGGGGTTTGGGGCTACACCTTC	CASSSPSGVWGYTF
TRBV3-1/TRBV3-2	TRBD1	.	TRBJ1-3	16	TGTGCCAGCAGCCAAGATCGACAGGGTCGACGGAACACCATATATTTT	CASSQDRQGRRNTIYF
TRBV19	TRBD1	.	TRBJ2-7	15	TGTGCCAGTAGCGCTTACAGGGGCCCCTCCTACGAGCAGTACTTC	CASSAYRGPSYEQYF
TRBV7-2	.	.	TRBJ1-1	15	TGTGCCAGCAGCTTGGGGTTTTCGGTGCGGACTGAAGCTTTCTTT	CASSLGFSVRTEAFF
TRBV2	.	.	TRBJ2-4	15	TGTGCCAGCCGAGAAAAGGGGTTTCTCTCAAACATTCAGTACTTC	CASREKGFLSNIQYF
TRBV30	TRBD1	.	TRBJ2-2	14	TGTGCCTGGAGTTTGACAGGGGGCCACGGGGAGCTGTTTTTT	CAWSLTGGHGELFF